This T cell receptor beta chain is from a study of CD8 T cells in ankylosing spondylitis. Study-level results: As reported, disease-linked clones showed significant enrichment in matched ankylosing spondylitis synovial fluid. Some of these motif variants have turned up before, in reports on reactive arthritis synovial fluid and blood.

For TCR beta, libraries came from quantitative 5'-RACE with molecular barcodes. TCRdb passed the 5' RACE reads through MiXCR, listing each CDR3 protein once. The table lists under 130,000 distinct CDR3 sequences, 24% of them singletons. This CDR3 has 13 residues. Trimming stripped 5 bases from V and 5 bases from J, with 12 bases between. Germline loops: CDR1 SGHTA, CDR2 FQGNSA. Many counts were recorded for this clonotype. The antigen remains unidentified. This sequence was found in a male donor with ankylosing spondylitis. The sample was synovial fluid, either unsorted or a sorted T cell fraction (not recorded which). The chain joins TRBV7-2 to TRBJ1-1, with D possibly TRBD1 on 6 matching bases. This CDR3 is CASSTQGGTEAFF. The CDR3 nucleotides are TGTGCCAGCAGCACCCAAGGGGGGACTGAAGCTTTCTTT. The full variable domain, rest sourced from reference TRBV7-2 and TRBJ1-1, is GAGVSQSPSNKVTEKGKDVELRCDPISGHTALYWYRQSLGQGLEFLIYFQGNSAPDKSGLPSDRFSAERTGGSVSTLTIQRTQQEDSAVYLCASSTQGGTEAFFGQGTRLTVV.